One T cell receptor beta chain is described in this entry. This entry is derived from a study of blood T cell repertoires in COVID-19. Study at large: Spain, Italy and the United States supplied samples that represented acute and convalescent COVID-19. T cells, B-cell-depleted T cells, or PBMCs provided the cDNA or gDNA that served as material.

Authors' processing steps: Amplification of reference gene primers provided the estimated nucleated cell counts. The assay was immunoSEQ multiplex PCR, and TCRdb's table has in-frame clones only and misses some. V and J calls and clone size are as listed in that table; D and trimming were resolved from the DNA. This table has a few hundred thousand clones, around 86% appearing once. Sequenced input: peripheral blood. The clonotype was recovered from a woman under 40 with active or convalescent COVID-19.

The CDR3 bases are TGCGCCAGCAGCACCCCGGACAGGGGGCAGAACATTCAGTACTTC. It yields the protein CASSTPDRGQNIQYF. The chain couples TRBV5-1 to TRBJ2-4; TRBD1 aligns across 11 bases. The germline CDR1 and CDR2 sequences are SGHRS and YFSETQ. The V segment lost 4 bases and the J segment 7 bases; nucleotides outside the gene matches: 7. The CDR3 loop spans 15 amino acids.